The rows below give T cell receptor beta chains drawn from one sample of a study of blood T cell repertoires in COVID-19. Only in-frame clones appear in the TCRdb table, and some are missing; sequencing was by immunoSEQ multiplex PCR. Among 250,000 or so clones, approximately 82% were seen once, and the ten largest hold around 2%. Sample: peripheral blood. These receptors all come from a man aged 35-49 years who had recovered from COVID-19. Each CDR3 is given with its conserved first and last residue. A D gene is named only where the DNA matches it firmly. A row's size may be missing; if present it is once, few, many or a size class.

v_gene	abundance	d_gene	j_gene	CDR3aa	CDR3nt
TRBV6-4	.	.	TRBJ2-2	CASSDRGTGELFF	TGTGCCAGCAGTGACAGGGGCACCGGGGAGCTGTTTTTT
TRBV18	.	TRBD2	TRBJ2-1	CASSPLGEGPYNEQFF	TGTGCCAGCTCACCACTAGGGGAGGGCCCCTACAATGAGCAGTTCTTC
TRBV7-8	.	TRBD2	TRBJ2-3	CASRPSKREWGTDTQYF	TGTGCCAGCAGACCCTCGAAGCGGGAGTGGGGCACAGATACGCAGTATTTT
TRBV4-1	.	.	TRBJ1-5	CASSYGGNQPQHF	TGCGCCAGCAGCTATGGAGGGAATCAGCCCCAGCATTTT
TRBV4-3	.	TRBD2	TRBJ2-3	CASSPRAAGGNTDTQYF	TGCGCCAGCAGCCCGCGGGCCGCGGGGGGAAACACAGATACGCAGTATTTT
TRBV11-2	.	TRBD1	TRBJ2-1	CASSLGTGGGGNEQFF	TGTGCCAGCAGCTTAGGGACAGGGGGAGGAGGGAATGAGCAGTTCTTC
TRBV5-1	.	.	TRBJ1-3	CASFRRGLTPSGNTIYF	TGCGCCAGCTTCCGGAGGGGCTTAACCCCCTCTGGAAACACCATATATTTT
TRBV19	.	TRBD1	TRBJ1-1	CASSPTGHMNLDTEAFF	TGTGCCAGTAGCCCGACAGGGCATATGAATTTGGACACTGAAGCTTTCTTT
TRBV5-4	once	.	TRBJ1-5	CASSKEGTQPQHF	TGTGCCAGCAGCAAAGAAGGGACACAGCCCCAGCATTTT
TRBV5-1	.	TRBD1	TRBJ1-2	CASSLASTGGAKGYTF	TGCGCCAGCAGCTTGGCCTCGACAGGGGGCGCGAAGGGCTACACCTTC
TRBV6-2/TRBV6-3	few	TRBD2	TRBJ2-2	CASSYSIAGAGELFF	TGTGCCAGCAGTTACTCCATTGCGGGGGCCGGGGAGCTGTTTTTT
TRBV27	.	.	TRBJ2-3	CASSLSREGNTDTQYF	TGTGCCAGCAGTCTTTCTCGGGAAGGTAACACAGATACGCAGTATTTT
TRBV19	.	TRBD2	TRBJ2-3	CASSIFAGDTDTQYF	TGTGCCAGTAGTATTTTTGCGGGGGACACAGATACGCAGTATTTT
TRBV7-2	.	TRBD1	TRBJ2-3	CASSPAGTAYPSTDTQYF	TGTGCCAGCAGCCCAGCCGGGACAGCCTATCCTAGCACAGATACGCAGTATTTT
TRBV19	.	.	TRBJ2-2	CASSMARASAGELFF	TGTGCCAGTAGTATGGCCAGGGCGAGCGCCGGGGAGCTGTTTTTT
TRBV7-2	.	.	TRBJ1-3	CASSISLGNTIYF	TGTGCCAGCAGCATTTCCCTGGGAAACACCATATATTTT
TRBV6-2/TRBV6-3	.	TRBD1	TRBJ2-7	CASSYFPGQAQEQYF	TGTGCCAGCAGTTACTTTCCGGGACAGGCGCAAGAGCAGTACTTC
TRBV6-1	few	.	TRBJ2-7	CASSEGGTFRYEQYF	TGTGCCAGCAGTGAGGGGGGGACATTTCGTTACGAGCAGTACTTC
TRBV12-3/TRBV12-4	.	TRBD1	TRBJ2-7	CASSSGTGNEQYF	TGTGCCAGCAGCTCCGGGACAGGGAACGAGCAGTACTTC
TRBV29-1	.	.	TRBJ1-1	CSVEEGARGAAFF	TGCAGCGTTGAAGAAGGTGCGCGGGGGGCAGCTTTCTTT
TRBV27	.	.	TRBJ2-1	CASTQPGASEQFF	TGTGCCAGCACCCAACCTGGGGCCAGCGAGCAGTTCTTC
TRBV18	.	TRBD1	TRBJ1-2	CASSPEGQGFGFAGYTF	TGTGCCAGCTCACCCGAAGGACAGGGGTTTGGTTTTGCTGGCTACACCTTC
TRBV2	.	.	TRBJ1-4	CASSYDSRRFF	TGTGCCAGCAGTTATGACAGCCGTAGGTTTTTT
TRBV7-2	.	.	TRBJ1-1	CASSVRVNTEAFF	TGTGCCAGCAGCGTCAGGGTGAACACTGAAGCTTTCTTT
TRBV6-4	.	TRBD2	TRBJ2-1	CASRTPPGRGGQDEQFF	TGTGCCAGCAGGACCCCCCCAGGGCGGGGGGGCCAGGATGAGCAGTTCTTC
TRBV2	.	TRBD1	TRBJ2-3	CARKRDRKATDTQYF	TGTGCCAGGAAACGGGACAGGAAAGCCACAGATACGCAGTATTTT
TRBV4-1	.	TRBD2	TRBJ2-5	CAHEGAGGPISETQYF	TGCGCCCACGAGGGGGCGGGGGGGCCAATCTCGGAGACCCAGTACTTC
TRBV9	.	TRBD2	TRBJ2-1	CASSTSGRAAYNEQFF	TGTGCCAGCAGCACTAGCGGGAGGGCAGCCTACAATGAGCAGTTCTTC
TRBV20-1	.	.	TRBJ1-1	CSAYRPSGAFF	TGCAGTGCTTACAGACCGAGCGGAGCTTTCTTT
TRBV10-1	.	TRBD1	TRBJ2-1	CASSTGEFGNEQFF	TGCGCCAGCAGCACAGGGGAATTCGGCAATGAGCAGTTCTTC
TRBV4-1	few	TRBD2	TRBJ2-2	CASTPLRLAGGRGGELFF	TGCGCCAGCACCCCCCTTCGACTAGCGGGGGGCCGGGGCGGGGAGCTGTTTTTT
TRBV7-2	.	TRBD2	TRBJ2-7	CASSQRTSGYYEQYF	TGTGCCAGCAGCCAGAGGACTAGCGGTTACTACGAGCAGTACTTC
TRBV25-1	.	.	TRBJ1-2	CASSEGHLYGYTF	TGTGCCAGCAGTGAGGGACACCTCTATGGCTACACCTTC
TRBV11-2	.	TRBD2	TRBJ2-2	CASSKQTSGIGHGELFF	TGTGCCAGCAGCAAGCAAACTAGCGGGATAGGTCACGGGGAGCTGTTTTTT
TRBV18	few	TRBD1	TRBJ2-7	CASSPDLGQSYEQYF	TGTGCCAGCTCACCAGATTTGGGACAGTCCTACGAGCAGTACTTC
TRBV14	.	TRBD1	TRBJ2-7	CASSQGQGAGSSYEQYF	TGTGCCAGCAGCCAAGGTCAGGGGGCTGGGAGCTCCTACGAGCAGTACTTC
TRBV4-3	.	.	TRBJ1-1	CASSQDPGGRAEAFF	TGCGCCAGCAGCCAAGATCCCGGGGGGCGGGCTGAAGCTTTCTTT
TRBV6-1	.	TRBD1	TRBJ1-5	CASSASGQGRSQPQHF	TGTGCCAGCAGTGCCTCGGGACAGGGTCGTTCTCAGCCCCAGCATTTT
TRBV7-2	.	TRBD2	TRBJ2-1	CASSLGLAEGNEQFF	TGTGCCAGCAGCTTAGGACTAGCTGAGGGAAATGAGCAGTTCTTC
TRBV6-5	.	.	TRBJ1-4	CASSTMGGANEKLFF	TGTGCCAGCAGCACCATGGGGGGTGCCAATGAAAAACTGTTTTTT
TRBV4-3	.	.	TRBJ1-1	CASRRGGTEAFF	TGCGCCAGCCGGCGGGGAGGGACTGAAGCTTTCTTT
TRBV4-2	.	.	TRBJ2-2	CASSRFRDREESGGLTGELFF	TGTGCCAGCAGCCGTTTCCGGGACAGGGAAGAATCGGGAGGGCTCACCGGGGAGCTGTTTTTT
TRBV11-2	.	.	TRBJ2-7	CASSLDNYEQYF	TGTGCCAGCAGCTTAGACAACTACGAGCAGTACTTC
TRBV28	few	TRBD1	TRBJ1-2	CASSFQGAGYGYTF	TGTGCCAGCAGTTTCCAGGGGGCCGGCTATGGCTACACCTTC
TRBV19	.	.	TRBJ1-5	CASSMPVYSNQPQHF	TGTGCCAGTAGTATGCCAGTTTATAGCAATCAGCCCCAGCATTTT
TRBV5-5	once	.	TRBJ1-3	CASSLLLGPELNTIYF	TGTGCCAGCAGTCTCCTATTGGGTCCGGAGTTAAACACCATATATTTT
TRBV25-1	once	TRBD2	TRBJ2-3	CASSDGLAGSTDTQYF	TGTGCCAGCAGTGACGGACTAGCGGGGAGCACAGATACGCAGTATTTT
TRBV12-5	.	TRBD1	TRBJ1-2	CASGLGRQGDYGYTF	TGTGCTAGTGGTTTGGGCCGACAGGGAGACTATGGCTACACCTTC
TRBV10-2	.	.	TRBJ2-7	CASRSQINSYEQYF	TGCGCCAGCAGAAGCCAAATAAACTCCTACGAGCAGTACTTC
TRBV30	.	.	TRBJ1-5	CAWRPGGGRVQPQHF	TGTGCCTGGAGACCAGGAGGAGGGAGGGTCCAGCCCCAGCATTTT